These 22 T cell receptor beta chains share one sample of origin, sequenced in a study of blood T cell repertoires in COVID-19. Assay: immunoSEQ multiplex PCR; the TCRdb copy retains only in-frame clones and omits some. The sample comprises a few hundred thousand clones, 80% to 95% of which are singletons, and 0.8% to 0.9% rests with the top ten. Sequencing was performed on PBMCs or T cells enriched from blood (not recorded which). Every receptor here comes from a woman aged 40 to 55 who had been exposed to COVID-19.

This sequence joins TRBV7-8 and TRBJ2-2, with D unclear. V lost 2 bases and J lost 4, with 5 bases in between. Per the germline V gene, CDR1 is SGHVS and CDR2 is FQNEAQ. This CDR3 contains 13 residues. The CDR3 DNA reads TGTGCCAGCAGCTTATCGTTCACCGGGGAGCTGTTTTTT. Translated: CASSLSFTGELFF.

This clone was detected once. This rearrangement joins TRBV9 to TRBJ2-2; the match to TRBD2 covers 8 bases. The CDR3 covers 17 residues. Germline-derived CDR1 and CDR2 are SGDLS and YYNGEE. With 4 bases clipped from V and 6 bases from J, the junction kept 14 bases outside the gene matches. DNA for the CDR3: TGTGCCAGCAGCACCCGGTGGAGTAGCGGGATGTCCGGGGAGCTGTTTTTT. As protein: CASSTRWSSGMSGELFF.

This chain joins TRBV10-3 and TRBJ2-3; 7 nucleotides align to TRBD1. V lost 10 bases and J lost 2; bases outside the gene matches: 6. CDR3 length: 13 amino acids. Germline CDR1 and CDR2: ENHRY and SYGVKD. The CDR3 is CATVGQLTDTQYF. The CDR3 DNA sequence: TGTGCCACAGTGGGACAGCTCACAGATACGCAGTATTTT.

This clone appeared once. The V and J genes are TRBV18 and TRBJ2-2; the D gene is possibly TRBD2 (6 bases). V was trimmed by 3 bases and J by 4 bases, leaving 12 bases between them. The length of the CDR3 is 15 residues. Germline assignment: CDR1 KGHSH and CDR2 LQKENI. CDR3 sequence: CASSPGLGSTGELFF. CDR3 nucleotides: TGTGCCAGCTCACCGGGACTCGGCAGCACCGGGGAGCTGTTTTTT.

The chain combines TRBV12-3 or TRBV12-4 with TRBJ1-1; no definite D call. V was trimmed by 2 bases and J by 7 bases, leaving 5 bases between them. The CDR3 consists of 11 residues. The chain's CDR3 is CASSLRSEAFF. The CDR3 DNA is TGTGCCAGCAGTTTACGGAGTGAAGCTTTCTTT.

The chain joins TRBV3-1 (or the pseudogene TRBV3-2) to TRBJ2-1; maybe TRBD2 (6 bases). The germline gives CDR1 LGHDT, CDR2 YNNKEL (reference sequence). This CDR3 is built from 16 residues. Deletions cut 2 bases from V and 0 bases from J, with 11 bases between. The CDR3 coding sequence is TGTGCCAGCAGCCAATCGGCGGGAAGCTCCTACAATGAGCAGTTCTTC. It is translated as CASSQSAGSSYNEQFF.

The gene calls are TRBV9 and TRBJ2-6; 7 nucleotides match TRBD1. V shed 4 bases and J 3 bases; nucleotides not matched to a gene: 4. The V gene's germline CDR1 is SGDLS and CDR2 YYNGEE. The CDR3 is 15 amino acids. CDR3 residues: CASSLTGIGANVLTF. The CDR3 bases are TGTGCCAGCAGCTTGACAGGGATTGGGGCCAACGTCCTGACTTTC.

The rearrangement links TRBV24-1 to TRBJ2-2; D is unclear. CDR1 and CDR2 from the germline V gene are KGHDR and SFDVKD. The CDR3 is 14 amino acids. The V gene lost 5 bases and the J gene lost 0 bases, with 6 bases spanning the gap. The CDR3 DNA reads TGTGCCACCAGTGGCAGTTCGAACACCGGGGAGCTGTTTTTT. This gives the protein CATSGSSNTGELFF.

As for this clone: Other DNA variants within this sample encode the same CDR3. This chain joins TRBV27 and TRBJ1-1; no firm D call. Looked up from germline, CDR1 is MNHEY and CDR2 is SMNVEV (reference sequence). The CDR3 sequence is 13 residues long. Trimming took 7 bases from V and 0 from J, leaving 9 bases between them. CDR3: CASTGEMNTEAFF. The CDR3 nucleotides read TGTGCCAGCACGGGAGAAATGAACACTGAAGCTTTCTTT.

V is TRBV18 and J is TRBJ2-3; 9 bases match TRBD1. CDR3 length: 15 amino acids. The germline V gene encodes CDR1 KGHSH and CDR2 LQKENI. With 3 bases clipped from V and 5 bases from J, the junction kept 6 bases outside the gene matches. The CDR3 is CASSPYGTGKDTQYF. For the CDR3, the DNA is TGTGCCAGCTCACCCTACGGGACAGGGAAAGATACGCAGTATTTT.

The rearrangement links TRBV13 to TRBJ1-3; D ambiguous. This CDR3 has 12 residues. Germline V lookup: CDR1 PRHDT, CDR2 FYEKMQ (reference sequence). V shed 3 bases and J shed 8 bases, with 8 bases lying between them. The DNA of the CDR3 is TGTGCCAGCAGCTTGGGCCAGCACACCATATATTTT. Translation: CASSLGQHTIYF.

V and J are TRBV10-2 and TRBJ2-1; D is perhaps TRBD2 (7 bases). CDR3 length: 12 amino acids. Germline CDR1 reads WSHSY; CDR2 reads SAAADI. Deletions cut 7 bases from V and 10 bases from J, with 14 bases between. Here the CDR3 reads CASKGGGQEQFF. The CDR3, as DNA: TGCGCCAGCAAAGGCGGGGGCCAGGAGCAGTTCTTC.

This clone was counted a single time. The CDR3 DNA sequence: TGCGCCAGCAGCTTGGCGCCAGGGTCTGGGTATGGCTACACCTTC. Encoded protein: CASSLAPGSGYGYTF. This chain links TRBV5-1 with TRBJ1-2; the D gene is possibly TRBD1 (5 bases). The CDR3 runs 15 residues. Germline CDR1 SGHRS, CDR2 YFSETQ. With 0 bases removed from V and 5 bases from J, the gap between germline ends came to 14 bases.

The chain combines TRBV5-1 with TRBJ2-5, with 12 positions matching TRBD2. Looked up from germline, CDR1 is SGHRS and CDR2 is YFSETQ. The J segment lost 5 bases and the V segment lost 4 bases, leaving 12 bases of the junction unmatched. The CDR3 consists of 17 residues. CDR3 sequence (DNA): TGCGCCAGCAGCCCCCGAAGGACCCTAGCGGGGGGGGAGACCCAGTACTTC. This gives the protein CASSPRRTLAGGETQYF.

This clone was seen a single time. V is TRBV12-3 or TRBV12-4 and J is TRBJ1-5, with TRBD1 matching 8 bases. CDR3 length: 12 residues. The ends lost 6 bases at V and 7 bases at J; junction bases unmatched: 2. CDR3 in amino acids: CASRQGGQPQHF. CDR3 coding DNA: TGTGCCAGCAGACAGGGGGGCCAGCCCCAGCATTTT.

The rearrangement links TRBV7-8 to TRBJ1-6; D call uncertain. CDR1 is SGHVS and CDR2 is FQNEAQ in the germline V gene. The CDR3 loop spans 15 amino acids. Trimming removed 2 bases from V and 3 bases from J, with 8 bases in between. CDR3 nucleotides: TGTGCCAGCAGCTTATTGACGGGCTATAATTCACCCCTCCACTTT. Its translation is CASSLLTGYNSPLHF. The full variable domain, rest sourced from reference TRBV7-8 and TRBJ1-6, is GAGVSQSPRYKVAKRGQDVALRCDPISGHVSLFWYQQALGQGPEFLTYFQNEAQLDKSGLPSDRFFAERPEGSVSTLKIQRTQQEDSAVYLCASSLLTGYNSPLHFGNGTRLTVT.

The V and J genes are TRBV7-2 and TRBJ1-5; D gene ambiguous. This CDR3 region has 13 residues. V lost 0 bases, J lost 4 bases, and 4 bases lay in between. Germline assignment: CDR1 SGHTA and CDR2 FQGNSA. The CDR3 sequence: CASSLAANQPQHF. The CDR3 coding sequence is TGTGCCAGCAGCTTAGCCGCGAATCAGCCCCAGCATTTT.

The chain couples TRBV18 to TRBJ2-2; 9 nucleotides agree with TRBD2. The germline V gene has CDR1 KGHSH and CDR2 LQKENI. The ends lost 3 bases at V and 4 bases at J; junction bases unmatched: 9. This CDR3 is built from 17 residues. The CDR3 is CASSPPVLAGLTGELFF. Written as DNA, the CDR3 is TGTGCCAGCTCACCGCCGGTTCTAGCGGGACTCACCGGGGAGCTGTTTTTT.

The chain is built from TRBV29-1 and TRBJ1-2; D unclear. The germline V gene has CDR1 SQVTM and CDR2 ANQGSEA. V lost 6 bases to trimming and J lost 1 base, with 12 bases between them. There are 13 residues in the CDR3. The CDR3 loop is CSVTRNLNYGYTF. Written as DNA, the CDR3 is TGCAGCGTCACCAGGAATCTTAACTATGGCTACACCTTC.

This clone came up a few times. The CDR3 DNA sequence: TGCAGCGTTGAAGAGACTAGAAGTGAAAAACTGTTTTTT. Residues: CSVEETRSEKLFF. The chain uses TRBV29-1 and TRBJ1-4; D is ambiguous. Germline CDR1 SQVTM, CDR2 ANQGSEA. V lost 0 bases, J lost 7 bases, and 9 bases lay in between. The CDR3 runs 13 residues.

The V gene is TRBV30, the J gene TRBJ1-5, with 8 bases identical to TRBD1. The CDR3 is 16 amino acids. V lost 2 bases to trimming and J lost 6 bases; unmatched junction nucleotides: 12. Germline CDR1 is GTSNPN and CDR2 is SVGIG (reference sequence). DNA of the CDR3: TGTGCCTGGAGTAGATTGGCAGGGGGCTTTTTTCAGCCCCAGCATTTT. It specifies CAWSRLAGGFFQPQHF.

The chain links TRBV19 to TRBJ2-1; 14 nucleotides align to TRBD2. This CDR3 has 16 amino acids. Trimming at V came to 8 bases and at J to 5 bases, leaving 8 bases not matched to a gene. Germline V gene data show CDR1 as LNHDA and CDR2 as SQIVND (reference sequence). The CDR3 loop reads CASRRLAGGPDNEQFF. CDR3 DNA sequence: TGTGCCAGTCGTAGACTAGCGGGAGGGCCTGACAATGAGCAGTTCTTC.